One sample yielded the 16 T cell receptor beta chains listed below, sequenced in a study of T cell repertoires in cytomegalovirus infection. TCRdb fed the reads into MiXCR, producing one record per CDR3 protein. The data contain 170,000 or so distinct CDR3 sequences, about a sixth of them seen just once; the ten biggest clones take up under 30%. Material for sequencing was CD8+ T cells from PBMCs. The receptors were gathered from a human donor in good health (CMV status not recorded). Some clones in this sample may be carry-over from other donors' samples.

This clonotype was picked up a small number of times. The chain has TRBV7-9 and TRBJ2-1, with D possibly being TRBD1 (5 bases). The CDR3 runs to 12 residues. Trimming stripped 8 bases from V and 5 bases from J, with 10 bases between. CDR1 and CDR2 from the germline V gene are SEHNR and FQNEAQ (reference sequence). CDR3 nucleotide sequence: TGTGCCAGCTTGCAGGGTAACAATGAGCAGTTCTTC. Encoded protein: CASLQGNNEQFF.

This sequence joins TRBV5-1 and TRBJ2-6, with no clear D. Trimming removed 0 bases from V and 0 bases from J, with 13 bases in between. The CDR3 covers 18 residues. Per the germline V gene, CDR1 is SGHRS and CDR2 is YFSETQ. The CDR3 reads CASSLVSGPSSGANVLTF. The CDR3 coding sequence is TGCGCCAGCAGCTTGGTTTCAGGACCCAGCTCTGGGGCCAACGTCCTGACTTTC.

The table lists this clonotype with a few counts. The V and J genes are TRBV5-1 and TRBJ2-1; D may match TRBD1 or TRBD2 (6 bases each). V lost 2 bases to trimming and J lost 6 bases, with 15 bases between them. Germline V CDR1 and CDR2: SGHRS, YFSETQ. The CDR3 totals 15 residues. CDR3 in DNA: TGCGCCAGCAGCTTAAGGGGGGCGGTAGGCAATGAGCAGTTCTTC. Its translation is CASSLRGAVGNEQFF.

This clonotype was seen more than once but under ten times. This rearrangement joins TRBV4-1 to TRBJ1-1; TRBD1 matches 7 bases. Trimming removed 0 bases from V and 4 bases from J; junction bases left unmatched: 5. The CDR3 contains 15 residues. Per the germline V gene, CDR1 is MGHRA and CDR2 is YSYEKL. CDR3 bases: TGCGCCAGCAGCCAAGACCAGGGGGGAGGCACTGAAGCTTTCTTT. Amino acids: CASSQDQGGGTEAFF.

The chain links TRBV28 to TRBJ1-1; no firm D call. Per the germline V gene, CDR1 is MDHEN and CDR2 is SYDVKM. The length of the CDR3 is 15 residues. Deletions cut 6 bases from V and 5 bases from J, with 19 bases between. The CDR3 sequence: CASSPPSEGTTEAFF. In nucleotides, the CDR3 is TGTGCCAGCAGCCCCCCTAGTGAGGGAACAACTGAAGCTTTCTTT.

This clonotype showed up just a few times. The chain couples TRBV7-3 to TRBJ2-3; D is perhaps TRBD2 (6 bases). The CDR3 extends over 15 amino acids. The V gene's germline CDR1 is SGHTA and CDR2 FQGTGA. V was pared by 5 bases and J by 0 bases, with 12 bases between. The CDR3 sequence is CASSATGGSTDTQYF. The DNA for the CDR3 is TGTGCCAGCAGCGCCACCGGGGGTAGCACAGATACGCAGTATTTT.

This clonotype was counted a few times. CDR3 sequence: CSVRQGYGNGYTF. CDR3 in DNA: TGCAGCGTGAGACAGGGTTACGGGAATGGCTACACCTTC. The chain has TRBV29-1 and TRBJ1-2; 7 bases map to TRBD1. In germline, CDR1 is SQVTM, CDR2 ANQGSEA. V gave up 6 bases and J gave up 6 bases; unmatched junction bases: 10. The CDR3 sequence is 13 residues long. The full variable domain, its missing parts supplied by reference TRBV29-1 and TRBJ1-2, is SAVISQKPSRDICQRGTSLTIQCQVDSQVTMMFWYRQQPGQSLTLIATANQGSEATYESGFVIDKFPISRPNLTFSTLTVSNMSPEDSSIYLCSVRQGYGNGYTFGSGTRLTVV.

This clonotype was picked up a small number of times. The genes are TRBV4-3 and TRBJ2-2; D is unresolved. V lost 0 bases and J lost 7, with 12 bases in between. This CDR3 is 15 amino acids long. CDR1 LGHNA and CDR2 YSLEER come from the germline V gene. Here the CDR3 reads CASSQEPGMIGELFF. CDR3 coding DNA: TGCGCCAGCAGCCAAGAGCCAGGAATGATCGGGGAGCTGTTTTTT.

The V and J genes are TRBV20-1 and TRBJ2-1; D unresolved. Per the germline V gene, CDR1 is DFQATT and CDR2 is SNEGSKA (reference sequence). Deletions cut 5 bases from V and 4 bases from J, with 3 bases between. CDR3 length: 10 residues. The CDR3 here is CSAPYNEQFF. The CDR3 coding sequence is TGCAGTGCTCCTTACAATGAGCAGTTCTTC.

The table lists this clonotype with a few counts. This sequence joins TRBV12-3 or TRBV12-4 and TRBJ2-7; D uncertain. V lost 4 bases to trimming and J lost 11 bases, with 12 bases between them. This CDR3 is 11 amino acids long. The chain's CDR3 is CASSSSARKYF. In nucleotides, the CDR3 is TGTGCCAGCAGTTCCTCAGCGAGGAAGTACTTC.

This clonotype was observed a few times. The V gene is TRBV2, the J gene TRBJ2-2; 11 bases are shared with TRBD1. The length of the CDR3 is 16 residues. Germline V gene sequence: CDR1 SNHLY, CDR2 FYNNEI. Unmatched junction bases numbered 8, after V lost 6 bases and J lost 5 bases. The CDR3 coding sequence is TGTGCCAGCAGGCCTGGACAGGGGGCAAGTACCGGGGAGCTGTTTTTT. As protein: CASRPGQGASTGELFF.

This chain joins TRBV5-1 and TRBJ2-1; weak D call: TRBD2 (6 bases). The CDR3 extends over 15 amino acids. Trimming cost V 2 bases and J 2 bases, with 11 bases left between them. CDR1 SGHRS and CDR2 YFSETQ come from the germline V gene. CDR3 sequence reads: CASSFSSATYNEQFF. In DNA form, the CDR3 reads TGCGCCAGCAGCTTTTCTAGCGCTACCTACAATGAGCAGTTCTTC.

This clonotype was seen at least ten times. The chain joins TRBV7-2 to TRBJ2-5; 12 nucleotides agree with TRBD2. The CDR3 is made up of 18 amino acids. J gave up 0 bases and V 5 bases, and 10 bases lay outside the gene matches. Germline CDR1 SGHTA, CDR2 FQGNSA. In DNA form, the CDR3 reads TGTGCCAGCAGCCCCGTTCAGACTAGCGGGGGATACCAAGAGACCCAGTACTTC. It is translated as CASSPVQTSGGYQETQYF.

This chain joins TRBV6-5 and TRBJ2-7; a weak D match, TRBD2 (5 bases). Germline V gives CDR1 MNHEY, CDR2 SVGAGI. The CDR3 has 14 amino acids. The V and J ends lost 5 bases and 3 bases respectively, with 14 bases between them. CDR3 bases: TGTGCCAGCAGTGCCGGACCGAGGGACTACGAGCAGTACTTC. Protein sequence: CASSAGPRDYEQYF.

The CDR3 DNA sequence: TGTGCCAGCAGCTTGGGGGGGCCTACCGAGCAGTTCTTC. Residues: CASSLGGPTEQFF. The chain joins TRBV5-6 to TRBJ2-1, with D perhaps matching TRBD1 (6 bases). V lost 0 bases and J lost 10, with 11 bases in between. The CDR3 consists of 13 residues. CDR1 is SGHDT, CDR2 YYEEEE, per germline.

The chain employs TRBV24-1 and TRBJ2-2; D remains unclear. V lost 1 base and J 4 bases, leaving 3 bases between the germline ends. The CDR3 is made up of 13 amino acids. Germline V gives CDR1 KGHDR, CDR2 SFDVKD. The CDR3, as DNA: TGTGCCACCAGTGATTTCGGCACCGGGGAGCTGTTTTTT. Residues: CATSDFGTGELFF.